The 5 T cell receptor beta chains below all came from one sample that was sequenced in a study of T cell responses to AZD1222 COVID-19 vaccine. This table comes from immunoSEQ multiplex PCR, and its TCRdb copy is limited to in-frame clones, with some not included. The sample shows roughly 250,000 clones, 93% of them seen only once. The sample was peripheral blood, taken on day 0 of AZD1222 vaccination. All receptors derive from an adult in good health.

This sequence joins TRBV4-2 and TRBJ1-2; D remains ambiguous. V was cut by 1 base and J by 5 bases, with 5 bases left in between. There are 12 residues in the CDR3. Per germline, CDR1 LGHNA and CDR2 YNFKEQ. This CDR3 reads CASSQVDYGYTF. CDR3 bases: TGTGCCAGCAGCCAAGTAGATTATGGCTACACCTTC.

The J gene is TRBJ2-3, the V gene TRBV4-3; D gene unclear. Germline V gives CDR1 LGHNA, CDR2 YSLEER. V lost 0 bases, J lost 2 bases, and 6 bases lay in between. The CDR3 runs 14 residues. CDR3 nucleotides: TGCGCCAGCAGCCAAGATGTCGTCACAGATACGCAGTATTTT. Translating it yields CASSQDVVTDTQYF.

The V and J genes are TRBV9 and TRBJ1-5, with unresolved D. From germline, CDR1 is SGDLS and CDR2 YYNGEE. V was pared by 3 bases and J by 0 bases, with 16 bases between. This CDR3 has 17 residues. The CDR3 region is CASSASAQEHSNQPQHF. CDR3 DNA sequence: TGTGCCAGCAGCGCGAGTGCCCAGGAGCATAGCAATCAGCCCCAGCATTTT.

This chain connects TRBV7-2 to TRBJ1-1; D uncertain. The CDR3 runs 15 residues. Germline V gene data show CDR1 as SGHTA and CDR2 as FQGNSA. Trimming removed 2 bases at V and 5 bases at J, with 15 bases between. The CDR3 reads CASSLYVGRGTEAFF. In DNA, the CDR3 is TGTGCCAGCAGCTTATATGTGGGGAGAGGGACTGAAGCTTTCTTT.

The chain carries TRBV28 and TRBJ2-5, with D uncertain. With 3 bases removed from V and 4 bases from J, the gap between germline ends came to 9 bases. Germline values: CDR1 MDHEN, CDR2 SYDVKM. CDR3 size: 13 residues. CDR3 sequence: CASSFSTPETQYF. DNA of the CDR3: TGTGCCAGCAGTTTTTCAACCCCAGAGACCCAGTACTTC.